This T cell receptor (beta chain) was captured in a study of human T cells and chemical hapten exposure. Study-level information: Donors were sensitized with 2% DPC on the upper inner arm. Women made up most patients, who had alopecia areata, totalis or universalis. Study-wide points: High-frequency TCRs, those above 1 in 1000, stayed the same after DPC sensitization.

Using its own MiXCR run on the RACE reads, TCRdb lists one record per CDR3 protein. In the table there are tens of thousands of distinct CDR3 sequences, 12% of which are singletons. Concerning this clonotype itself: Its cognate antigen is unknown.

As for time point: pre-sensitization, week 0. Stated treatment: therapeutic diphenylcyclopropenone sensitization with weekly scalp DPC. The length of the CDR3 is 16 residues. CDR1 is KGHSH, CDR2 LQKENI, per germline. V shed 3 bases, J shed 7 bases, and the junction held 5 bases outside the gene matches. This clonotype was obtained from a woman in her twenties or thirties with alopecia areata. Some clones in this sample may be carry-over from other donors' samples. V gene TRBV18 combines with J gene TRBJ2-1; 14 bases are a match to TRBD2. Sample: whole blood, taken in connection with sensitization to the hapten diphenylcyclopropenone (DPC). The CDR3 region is CASSPTSGGVGNEQFF. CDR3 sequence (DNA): TGTGCCAGCTCACCGACTAGCGGGGGGGTCGGAAATGAGCAGTTCTTC.